A single sample is the source of the 11 T cell receptor beta chains below, sequenced in a study of T-cell reconstitution after alpha-beta-depleted transplantation in children (dated by TCRdb to 2016 to 2017). The library was obtained by PCR. Sequencer: Illumina HiSeq 2500. To normalize quantification of the TCRbeta repertoire, the TCR libraries were built with molecular barcoding that relied on unique molecular identifiers. The public reads were quality trimmed at Q25 with fastp and then assembled into clones with MiXCR by TCRdb, keeping productive beta chains. Rows matching on CDR3 protein sequence are summarized as one entry with the most common DNA and genes. This sample comprises some 490,000 distinct CDR3 sequences, roughly an eighth of them detected only once. Of the sample, around 6.1% falls within the top ten clones. The sample here was PBMCs from the stem cell graft donor, taken from the stem cell graft. Receptors were obtained from a human donor who donated a stem cell graft to a child with combined immunodeficiency.

This clonotype was counted between two and nine times. The rearrangement uses TRBV4-3 and TRBJ2-7, with D unresolved. This CDR3 is 13 amino acids long. With 0 bases removed from V and 2 bases from J, the gap between germline ends came to 5 bases. Germline V CDR1 and CDR2: LGHNA, YSLEER. The CDR3 nucleotides are TGCGCCAGCAGCCAAGAGTTGCCCTACGAGCAGTACTTC. It codes for CASSQELPYEQYF.

This clonotype was detected many times. The chain links TRBV20-1 to TRBJ1-4, with D perhaps matching TRBD1 (5 bases). There are 15 residues in the CDR3. Germline V gene sequence: CDR1 DFQATT, CDR2 SNEGSKA (reference sequence). V was cut by 3 bases and J by 6 bases, with 17 bases left in between. CDR3 DNA sequence: TGCAGTGCTAGTCGGTTGGGTTTGGGGGATGAAAAACTGTTTTTT. Translation: CSASRLGLGDEKLFF.

This clonotype was found a few times. The chain is built from TRBV4-3 and TRBJ1-2, with D unresolved. Germline CDR1 and CDR2: LGHNA and YSLEER. CDR3 size: 15 residues. The V end lost 1 base, the J end lost 0 bases, and 9 bases lay between the germline ends. The CDR3 reads CASSQGARANYGYTF. The CDR3 nucleotides are TGCGCCAGCAGCCAAGGCGCCAGAGCTAACTATGGCTACACCTTC.

This clonotype was found a few times. This may arise from a read error, as a much more abundant clone is one base away. The rearrangement uses TRBV20-1 and TRBJ2-7, with a possible D match to TRBD2 (6 bases). Trimming pared 3 bases from V and 0 bases from J, leaving 6 bases between. The CDR3 totals 12 residues. CDR1 is DFQATT, CDR2 SNEGSKA, per germline (reference sequence). CDR3 sequence reads: CSAREGSYEQYF. For the CDR3, the DNA is TGCAGTGCTAGGGAGGGCTCCTACGAGCAGTACTTC.

In this sample, this clonotype turned up many times. The J gene is TRBJ1-1, the V gene TRBV29-1; TRBD1 might be the D (5 bases). Germline assignment: CDR1 SQVTM and CDR2 ANQGSEA. V lost 7 bases and J 11 bases, leaving 17 bases between the germline ends. CDR3 size: 11 residues. The CDR3 sequence is CSALVGGRAFF. The CDR3 DNA is TGCAGCGCCCTCGTGGGGGGGAGGGCTTTCTTT.

This clonotype has just a few counts. The CDR3 loop is CASSYLTEKDSLYNQPQHF. The CDR3 coding sequence is TGTGCCAGCAGTTACTTGACGGAAAAAGACAGTTTGTACAATCAGCCCCAGCATTTT. The chain combines TRBV6-2 or TRBV6-3 with TRBJ1-5, with a weak D call TRBD1 (5 bases). The germline CDR1 and CDR2 sequences are MNHEY and SVGEGT. CDR3 length equals 19 residues. V was pared by 1 base and J by 3 bases, with 22 bases between.

This clonotype was seen a few times. The chain couples TRBV12-3 or TRBV12-4 to TRBJ1-5; 9 bases line up with TRBD1. The CDR3 extends over 14 amino acids. The V and J ends lost 6 bases and 4 bases, in that order; junction bases with no gene match: 4. Here the CDR3 reads CASSGGQGNQPQHF. The CDR3 DNA sequence: TGTGCCAGCAGCGGGGGACAGGGAAATCAGCCCCAGCATTTT.

The sample holds many counts of this clonotype. Here the CDR3 reads CASSSGGGAYEQYF. CDR3 nucleotide sequence: TGTGCCAGCAGCAGCGGAGGGGGGGCCTACGAGCAGTACTTC. V usage is TRBV12-3 or TRBV12-4 and J usage is TRBJ2-7, with a weak D call TRBD2 (7 bases). The CDR3 sequence is 14 residues long. V gave up 6 bases and J gave up 2 bases, with 14 bases separating them.

This clonotype was seen ten or more times. This sequence joins TRBV6-4 and TRBJ2-1, with a tentative D call TRBD1 (5 bases). Germline CDR1 reads MRHNA; CDR2 reads SNTAGT. V lost 3 bases, J lost 7 bases, and 16 bases lay in between. This CDR3 is 15 amino acids long. This CDR3 is CASSEIAGSLNEQFF. The CDR3 nucleotides read TGTGCCAGCAGTGAGATAGCAGGGTCGCTAAATGAGCAGTTCTTC.

The genes are TRBV29-1 and TRBJ2-7, with 8 positions matching TRBD1. V trimming: 6 bases; J trimming: 2 bases; junction bases outside the gene matches: 6. The CDR3 has 13 amino acids. Germline V gives CDR1 SQVTM, CDR2 ANQGSEA. The CDR3 bases are TGCAGCGTGGCGGGACAGGCCGCCTACGAGCAGTACTTC. Residues: CSVAGQAAYEQYF.

The chain carries TRBV29-1 and TRBJ2-3, with 14 bases matching TRBD2. Germline CDR1 reads SQVTM; CDR2 reads ANQGSEA. J gave up 1 base and V 5 bases, and 8 bases lay outside the gene matches. This CDR3 spans 17 amino acids. CDR3 loop: CSVFGLAGGSGTDTQYF. CDR3 nucleotides: TGCAGCGTTTTCGGACTAGCGGGAGGCTCGGGCACAGATACGCAGTATTTT.